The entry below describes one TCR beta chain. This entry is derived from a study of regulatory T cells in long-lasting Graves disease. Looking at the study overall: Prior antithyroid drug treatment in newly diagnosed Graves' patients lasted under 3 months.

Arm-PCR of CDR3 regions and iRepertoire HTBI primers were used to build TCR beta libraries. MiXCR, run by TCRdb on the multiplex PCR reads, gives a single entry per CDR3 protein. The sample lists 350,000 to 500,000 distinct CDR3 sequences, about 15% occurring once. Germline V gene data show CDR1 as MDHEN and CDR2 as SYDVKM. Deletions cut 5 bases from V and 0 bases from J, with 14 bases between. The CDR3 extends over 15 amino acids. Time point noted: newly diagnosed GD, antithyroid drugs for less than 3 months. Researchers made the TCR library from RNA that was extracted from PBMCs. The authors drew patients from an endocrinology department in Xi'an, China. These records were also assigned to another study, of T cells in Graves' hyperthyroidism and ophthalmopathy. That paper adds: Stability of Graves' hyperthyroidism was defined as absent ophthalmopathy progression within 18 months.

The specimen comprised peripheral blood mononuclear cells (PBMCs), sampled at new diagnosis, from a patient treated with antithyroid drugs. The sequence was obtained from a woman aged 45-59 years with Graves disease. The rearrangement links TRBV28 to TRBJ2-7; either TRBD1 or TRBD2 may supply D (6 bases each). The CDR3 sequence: CASSEGDSSSYEQYF. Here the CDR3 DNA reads TGTGCCAGCAGTGAGGGGGACTCGAGCTCCTACGAGCAGTACTTC. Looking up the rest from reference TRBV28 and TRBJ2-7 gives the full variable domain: DVKVTQSSRYLVKRTGEKVFLECVQDMDHENMFWYRQDPGLGLRLIYFSYDVKMKEKGDIPEGYSVSREKKERFSLILESASTNQTSMYLCASSEGDSSSYEQYFGPGTRLTVT.